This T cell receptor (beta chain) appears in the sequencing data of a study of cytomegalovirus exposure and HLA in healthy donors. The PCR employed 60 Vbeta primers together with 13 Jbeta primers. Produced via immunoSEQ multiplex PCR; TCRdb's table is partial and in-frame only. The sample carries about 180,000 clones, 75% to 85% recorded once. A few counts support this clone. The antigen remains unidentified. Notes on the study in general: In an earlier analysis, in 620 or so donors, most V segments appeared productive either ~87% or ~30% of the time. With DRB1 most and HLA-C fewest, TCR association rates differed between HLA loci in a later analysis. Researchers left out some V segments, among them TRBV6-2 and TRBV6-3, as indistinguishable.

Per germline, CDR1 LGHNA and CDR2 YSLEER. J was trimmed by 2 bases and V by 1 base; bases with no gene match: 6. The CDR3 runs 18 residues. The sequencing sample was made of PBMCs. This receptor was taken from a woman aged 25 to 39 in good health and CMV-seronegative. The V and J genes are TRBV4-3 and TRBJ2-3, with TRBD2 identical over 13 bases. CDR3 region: CASSQVGTSGTYTDTQYF. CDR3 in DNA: TGCGCCAGCAGCCAAGTTGGGACTAGCGGGACTTACACAGATACGCAGTATTTT.